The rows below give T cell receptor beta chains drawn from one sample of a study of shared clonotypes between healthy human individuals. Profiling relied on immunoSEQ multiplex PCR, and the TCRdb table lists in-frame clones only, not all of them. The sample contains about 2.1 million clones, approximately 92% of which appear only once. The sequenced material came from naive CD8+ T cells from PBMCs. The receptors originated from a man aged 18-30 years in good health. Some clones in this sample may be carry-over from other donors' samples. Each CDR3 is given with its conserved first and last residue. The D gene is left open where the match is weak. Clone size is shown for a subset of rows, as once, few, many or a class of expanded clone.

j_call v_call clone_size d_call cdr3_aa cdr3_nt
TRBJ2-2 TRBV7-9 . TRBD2 CASSQTSGSTGELFF TGTGCCAGCAGCCAGACTAGCGGGTCCACCGGGGAGCTGTTTTTT
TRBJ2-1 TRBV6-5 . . CASSYSIGEANNEQFF TGTGCCAGCAGTTACTCGATCGGGGAGGCTAACAATGAGCAGTTCTTC
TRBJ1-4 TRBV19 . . CASSSPRFATNEKLFF TGTGCCAGTAGTTCCCCCCGCTTCGCAACTAATGAAAAACTGTTTTTT
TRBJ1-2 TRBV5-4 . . CASSLAKDSFVWGYTF TGTGCCAGCAGCTTGGCCAAGGACAGTTTCGTGTGGGGCTACACCTTC
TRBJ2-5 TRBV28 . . CASSPRLEETQYF TGTGCCAGCAGCCCTCGGTTGGAGGAGACCCAGTACTTC
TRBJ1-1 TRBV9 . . CASSVDLGWTEAFF TGTGCCAGCAGCGTAGATTTGGGGTGGACTGAAGCTTTCTTT
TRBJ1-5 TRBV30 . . CAWSVEGNQPQHF TGTGCCTGGAGTGTAGAGGGGAATCAGCCCCAGCATTTT
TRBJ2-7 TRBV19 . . CASSSGLGYEQYF TGTGCCAGTAGTAGTGGGCTGGGATACGAGCAGTACTTC
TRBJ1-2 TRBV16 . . CASSLSRGPNYGYTF TGTGCCAGCAGCCTCTCCCGGGGACCGAACTATGGCTACACCTTC
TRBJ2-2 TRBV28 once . CASSLDWTNTGELFF TGTGCCAGCAGTCTGGACTGGACGAACACCGGGGAGCTGTTTTTT
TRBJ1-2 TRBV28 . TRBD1 CASSDPGTVGPGYTF TGTGCCAGCAGTGATCCCGGGACAGTAGGCCCCGGCTACACCTTC
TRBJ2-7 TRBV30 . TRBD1 CAWSVLQGVYEQYF TGTGCCTGGAGTGTGTTACAGGGGGTCTACGAGCAGTACTTC
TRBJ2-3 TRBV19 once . CASSIAGTWDTDTQYF TGTGCCAGTAGTATAGCCGGGACCTGGGATACAGATACGCAGTATTTT
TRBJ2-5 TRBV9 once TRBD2 CASSASGTEETQYF TGTGCCAGCAGCGCTAGCGGGACGGAAGAGACCCAGTACTTC
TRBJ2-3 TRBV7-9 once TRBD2 CASSFPIAGNTDTQYF TGTGCCAGCAGCTTCCCAATAGCGGGTAACACAGATACGCAGTATTTT
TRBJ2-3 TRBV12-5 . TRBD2 CASGLTSGSTDTQYF TGTGCTAGTGGTCTTACTAGCGGGAGCACAGATACGCAGTATTTT
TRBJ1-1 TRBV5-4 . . CASSLSRGIYTEAFF TGTGCCAGCAGCTTGTCCAGGGGAATATACACTGAAGCTTTCTTT
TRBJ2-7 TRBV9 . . CASSVGSGPYEQYF TGTGCCAGCAGCGTTGGTAGCGGCCCCTACGAGCAGTACTTC
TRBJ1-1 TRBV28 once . CASSLLARPNTEAFF TGTGCCAGCAGTTTATTAGCTCGCCCGAACACTGAAGCTTTCTTT
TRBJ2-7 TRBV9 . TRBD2 CASSVGASGSDYEQYF TGTGCCAGCAGCGTAGGTGCTAGCGGGAGCGATTACGAGCAGTACTTC
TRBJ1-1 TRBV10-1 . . CASSDWTTEAFF TGCGCCAGCAGTGACTGGACTACTGAAGCTTTCTTT
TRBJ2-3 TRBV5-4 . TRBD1 CASSYLTGTGLTDTQYF TGTGCCAGCAGCTACCTAACGGGGACAGGGTTGACAGATACGCAGTATTTT
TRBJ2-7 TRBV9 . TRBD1 CASSEQGASVEQYF TGTGCCAGCAGTGAACAGGGGGCATCGGTCGAGCAGTACTTC
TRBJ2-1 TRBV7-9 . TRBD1 CASSRTGVYNEQFF TGTGCCAGCAGTCGGACAGGGGTCTACAATGAGCAGTTCTTC
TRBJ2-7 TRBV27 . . CASSSLANSYEQYF TGTGCCAGCAGTTCCCTTGCGAACTCCTACGAGCAGTACTTC
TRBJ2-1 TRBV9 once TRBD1 CASSVADRGLSREQFF TGTGCCAGCAGCGTAGCCGACAGGGGATTATCTCGGGAGCAGTTCTTC
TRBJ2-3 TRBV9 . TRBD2 CASSLASGTGTDTQYF TGTGCCAGCAGTTTGGCTAGCGGGACCGGCACAGATACGCAGTATTTT
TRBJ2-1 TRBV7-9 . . CASSLVRRYNEQFF TGTGCCAGCAGCTTAGTGCGGAGATACAATGAGCAGTTCTTC
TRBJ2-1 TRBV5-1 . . CASSLRMGSSYNEQFF TGCGCCAGCAGCTTGCGGATGGGGAGCTCCTACAATGAGCAGTTCTTC
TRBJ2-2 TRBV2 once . CASTTPGGGAGELFF TGTGCCAGCACTACACCGGGTGGGGGCGCCGGGGAGCTGTTTTTT
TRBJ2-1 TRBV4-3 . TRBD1 CASSPRTGGYNEQFF TGCGCCAGCAGCCCCCGGACAGGGGGCTACAATGAGCAGTTCTTC
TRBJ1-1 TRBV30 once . CAWSEMEGTEAFF TGTGCCTGGAGTGAGATGGAAGGGACTGAAGCTTTCTTT
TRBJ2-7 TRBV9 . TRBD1 CASSPNPGQGVPYEQYF TGTGCCAGCAGCCCTAATCCGGGACAGGGGGTTCCCTACGAGCAGTACTTC
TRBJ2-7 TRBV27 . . CASSFSGGEEIYEQYF TGTGCCAGCAGTTTCTCTGGGGGCGAGGAGATATACGAGCAGTACTTC
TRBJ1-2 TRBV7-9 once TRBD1 CASSARTGPVLNYGYTF TGTGCCAGCAGCGCTAGGACAGGGCCAGTCTTAAACTATGGCTACACCTTC
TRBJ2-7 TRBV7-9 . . CASSRDPVEQYF TGTGCCAGCAGCCGTGACCCGGTAGAGCAGTACTTC
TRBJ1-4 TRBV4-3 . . CASSQGTGPEEKLFF TGCGCCAGCAGCCAAGGGACCGGGCCGGAAGAAAAACTGTTTTTT
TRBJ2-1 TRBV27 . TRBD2 CASTFRGAYNEQFF TGTGCCAGCACTTTTCGGGGGGCCTACAATGAGCAGTTCTTC
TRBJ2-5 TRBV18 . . CASSLVGEETQYF TGTGCCAGCTCTCTGGTCGGGGAGGAGACCCAGTACTTC